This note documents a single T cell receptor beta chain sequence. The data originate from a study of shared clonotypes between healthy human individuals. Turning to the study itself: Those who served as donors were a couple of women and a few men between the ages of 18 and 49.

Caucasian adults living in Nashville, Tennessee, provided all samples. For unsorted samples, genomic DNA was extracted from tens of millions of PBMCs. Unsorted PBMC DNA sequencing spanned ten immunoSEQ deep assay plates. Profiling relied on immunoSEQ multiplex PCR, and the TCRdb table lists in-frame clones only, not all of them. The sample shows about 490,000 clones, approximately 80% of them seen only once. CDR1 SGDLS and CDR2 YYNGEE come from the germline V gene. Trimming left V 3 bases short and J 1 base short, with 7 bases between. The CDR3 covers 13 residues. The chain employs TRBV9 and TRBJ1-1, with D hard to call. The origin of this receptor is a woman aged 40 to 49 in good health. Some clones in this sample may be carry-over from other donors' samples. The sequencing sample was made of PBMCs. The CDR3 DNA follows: TGTGCCAGCAGCGGAACACGGAACACTGAAGCTTTCTTT. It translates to CASSGTRNTEAFF.